The entry below describes one TCR beta chain. The antigen is unknown. This sample was included in a study of beta chain features in type 1 diabetes. Findings and caveats of the study: Across all four CD4+ subsets, people with type 1 diabetes showed modestly shorter TCRB CDR3s. There were fewer insertions and more deletions at the VDJ junctions of type 1 diabetes patients.

Sorting with CD45RO/CCR7/CD25/CD127/CD95/CD27 yielded naive, central memory, regulatory and stem-like memory CD4+ cells. This CDR3 comprises 15 residues. J lost 5 bases, V lost 3 bases, and 7 bases had no gene match. Germline-derived CDR1 and CDR2 are SGHAT and FQNNGV. cDNA synthesis used the whole RNA isolate, giving expressed TCRB sequences. The protocol was immunoSEQ multiplex PCR, while the TCRdb copy is restricted to in-frame clones and leaves out a portion. In the table there are some 160,000 clones, about 8.3% of which are singletons. This sequence joins TRBV11-2 and TRBJ2-7; 10 bases agree with TRBD2. Input material: central memory CD4+ T cells from blood. The sequence came from a young woman with type 1 diabetes. CDR3 sequence (DNA): TGTGCCAGCAGCTTTGTGGCTAGCGGGAGCCACGAGCAGTACTTC. It codes for CASSFVASGSHEQYF.